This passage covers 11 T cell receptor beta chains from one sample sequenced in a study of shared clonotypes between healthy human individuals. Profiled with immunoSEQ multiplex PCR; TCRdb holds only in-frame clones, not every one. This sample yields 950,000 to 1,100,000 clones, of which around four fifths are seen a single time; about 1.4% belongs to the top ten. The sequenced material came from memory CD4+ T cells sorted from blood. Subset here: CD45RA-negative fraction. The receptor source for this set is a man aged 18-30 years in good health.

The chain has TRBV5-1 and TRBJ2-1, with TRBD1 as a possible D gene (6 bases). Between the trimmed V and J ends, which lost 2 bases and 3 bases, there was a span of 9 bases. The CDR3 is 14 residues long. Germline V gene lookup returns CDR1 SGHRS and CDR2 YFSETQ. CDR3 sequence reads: CASSFGQIYNEQFF. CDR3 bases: TGCGCCAGCAGCTTCGGACAGATCTACAATGAGCAGTTCTTC.

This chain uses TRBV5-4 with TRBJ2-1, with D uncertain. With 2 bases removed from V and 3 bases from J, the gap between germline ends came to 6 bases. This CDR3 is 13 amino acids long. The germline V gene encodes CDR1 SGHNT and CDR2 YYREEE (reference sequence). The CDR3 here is CASSLTNYNEQFF. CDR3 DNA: TGTGCCAGCAGCTTAACTAACTACAATGAGCAGTTCTTC.

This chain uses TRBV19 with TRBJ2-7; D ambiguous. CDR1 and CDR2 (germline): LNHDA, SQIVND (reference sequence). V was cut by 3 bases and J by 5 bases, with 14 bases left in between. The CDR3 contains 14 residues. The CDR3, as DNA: TGTGCCAGTAGTATCTCGGGCTTGAAAGACGAGCAGTACTTC. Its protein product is CASSISGLKDEQYF.

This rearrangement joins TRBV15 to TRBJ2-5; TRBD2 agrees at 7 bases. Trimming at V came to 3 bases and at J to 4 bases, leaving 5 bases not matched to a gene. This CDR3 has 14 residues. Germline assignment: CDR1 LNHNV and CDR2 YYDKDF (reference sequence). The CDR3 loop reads CATSSQGGLETQYF. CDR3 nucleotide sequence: TGTGCCACCAGCAGCCAGGGAGGGCTAGAGACCCAGTACTTC.

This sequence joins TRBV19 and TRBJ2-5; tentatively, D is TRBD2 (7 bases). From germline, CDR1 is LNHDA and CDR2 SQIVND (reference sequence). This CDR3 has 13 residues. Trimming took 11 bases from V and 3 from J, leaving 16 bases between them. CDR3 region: CALLTGREETQYF. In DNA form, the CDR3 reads TGTGCCCTCTTAACAGGGAGGGAAGAGACCCAGTACTTC.

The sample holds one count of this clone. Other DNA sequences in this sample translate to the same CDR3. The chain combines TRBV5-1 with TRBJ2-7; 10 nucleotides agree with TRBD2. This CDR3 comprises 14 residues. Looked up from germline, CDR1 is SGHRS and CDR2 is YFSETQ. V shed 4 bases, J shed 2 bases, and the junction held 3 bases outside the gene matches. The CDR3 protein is CASSRTSGTYEQYF. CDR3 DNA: TGCGCCAGCAGCCGGACTAGCGGAACCTACGAGCAGTACTTC.

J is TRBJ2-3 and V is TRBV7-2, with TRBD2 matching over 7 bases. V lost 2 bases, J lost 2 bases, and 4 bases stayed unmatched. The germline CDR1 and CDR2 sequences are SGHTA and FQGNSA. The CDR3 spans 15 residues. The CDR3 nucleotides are TGTGCCAGCAGCTTAATGGGGGGGTCCACAGATACGCAGTATTTT. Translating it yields CASSLMGGSTDTQYF.

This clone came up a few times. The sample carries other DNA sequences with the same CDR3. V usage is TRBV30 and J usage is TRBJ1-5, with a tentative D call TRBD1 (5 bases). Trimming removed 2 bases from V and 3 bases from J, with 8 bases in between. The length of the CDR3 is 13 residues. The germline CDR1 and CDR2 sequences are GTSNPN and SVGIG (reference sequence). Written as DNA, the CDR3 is TGTGCCTGGAGTCGACAGTACAATCAGCCCCAGCATTTT. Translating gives CAWSRQYNQPQHF.

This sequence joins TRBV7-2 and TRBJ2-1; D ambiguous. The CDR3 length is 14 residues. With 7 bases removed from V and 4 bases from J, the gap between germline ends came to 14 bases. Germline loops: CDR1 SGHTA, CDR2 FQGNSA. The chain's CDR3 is CASTRLRSYNEQFF. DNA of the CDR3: TGTGCCAGCACCAGACTTCGAAGTTACAATGAGCAGTTCTTC.

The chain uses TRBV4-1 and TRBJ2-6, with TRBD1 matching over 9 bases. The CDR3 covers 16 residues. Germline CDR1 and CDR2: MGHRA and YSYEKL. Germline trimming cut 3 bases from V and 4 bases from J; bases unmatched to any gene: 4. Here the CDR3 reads CASSQDRGSGANVLTF. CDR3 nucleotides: TGCGCCAGCAGCCAGGACAGGGGATCCGGGGCCAACGTCCTGACTTTC.

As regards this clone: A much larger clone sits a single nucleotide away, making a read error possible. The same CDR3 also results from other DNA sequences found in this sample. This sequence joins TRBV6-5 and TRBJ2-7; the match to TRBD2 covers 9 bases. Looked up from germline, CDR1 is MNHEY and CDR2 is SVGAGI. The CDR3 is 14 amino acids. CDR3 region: CASSALAGTYEQYF. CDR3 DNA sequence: TGTGCCAGCAGTGCCCTAGCGGGGACCTACGAACAGTACTTC.